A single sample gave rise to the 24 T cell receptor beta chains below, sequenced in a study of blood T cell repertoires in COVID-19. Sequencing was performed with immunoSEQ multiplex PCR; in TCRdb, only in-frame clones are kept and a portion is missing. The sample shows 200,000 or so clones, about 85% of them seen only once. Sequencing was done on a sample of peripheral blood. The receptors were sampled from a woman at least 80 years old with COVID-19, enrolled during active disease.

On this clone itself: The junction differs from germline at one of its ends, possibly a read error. CDR3 sequence (DNA): TGTGCCAGCAGTCTGGGAGAGGGCAGCAATTTT. Its translation: CASSLGEGSNF. This chain joins TRBV12-3 or TRBV12-4 and TRBJ1-3; D unresolved. The CDR3 has 11 residues.

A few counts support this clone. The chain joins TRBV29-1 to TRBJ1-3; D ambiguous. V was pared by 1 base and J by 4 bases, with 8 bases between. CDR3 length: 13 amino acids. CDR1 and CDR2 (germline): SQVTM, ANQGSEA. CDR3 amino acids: CSVEGSGGNTIYF. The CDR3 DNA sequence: TGCAGCGTTGAAGGGTCAGGAGGAAACACCATATATTTT.

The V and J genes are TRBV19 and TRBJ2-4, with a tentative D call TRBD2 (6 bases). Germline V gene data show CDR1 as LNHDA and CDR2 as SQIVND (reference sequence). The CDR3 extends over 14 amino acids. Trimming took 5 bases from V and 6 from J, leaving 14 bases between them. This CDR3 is CASSLEGRRNIQYF. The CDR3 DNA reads TGTGCCAGTAGTCTGGAGGGAAGGAGAAACATTCAGTACTTC.

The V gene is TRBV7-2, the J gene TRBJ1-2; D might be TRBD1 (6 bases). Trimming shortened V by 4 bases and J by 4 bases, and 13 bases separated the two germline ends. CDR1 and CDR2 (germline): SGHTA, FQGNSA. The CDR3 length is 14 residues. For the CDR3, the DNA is TGTGCCAGCAGCTCCCGGGACACGGCCTATGGCTACACCTTC. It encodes CASSSRDTAYGYTF.

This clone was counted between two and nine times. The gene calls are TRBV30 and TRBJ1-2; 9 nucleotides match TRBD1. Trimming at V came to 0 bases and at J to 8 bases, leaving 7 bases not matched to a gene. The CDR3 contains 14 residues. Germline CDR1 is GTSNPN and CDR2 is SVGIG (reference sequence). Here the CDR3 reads CAWSVKDRGGGYTF. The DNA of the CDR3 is TGTGCCTGGAGTGTCAAGGACAGGGGAGGGGGCTACACCTTC.

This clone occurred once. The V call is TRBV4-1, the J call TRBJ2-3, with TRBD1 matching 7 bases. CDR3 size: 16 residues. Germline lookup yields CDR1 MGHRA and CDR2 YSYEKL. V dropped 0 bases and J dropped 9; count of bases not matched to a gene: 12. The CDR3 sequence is CASSQEGDRSPRTQYF. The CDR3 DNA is TGCGCCAGCAGCCAAGAGGGGGACAGATCTCCCCGGACGCAGTATTTT.

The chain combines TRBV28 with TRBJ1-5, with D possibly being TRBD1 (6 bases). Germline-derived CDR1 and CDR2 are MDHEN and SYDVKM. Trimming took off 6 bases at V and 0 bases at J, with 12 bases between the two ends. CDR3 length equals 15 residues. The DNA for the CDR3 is TGTGCCAGCAGAATTGGGGGGGCTAGCAATCAGCCCCAGCATTTT. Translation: CASRIGGASNQPQHF.

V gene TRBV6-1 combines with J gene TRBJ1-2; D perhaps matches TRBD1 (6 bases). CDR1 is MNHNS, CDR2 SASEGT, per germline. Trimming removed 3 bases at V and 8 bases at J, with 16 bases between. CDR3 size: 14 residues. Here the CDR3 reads CASSDNSRGSGYTF. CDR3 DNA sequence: TGTGCCAGCAGTGATAATAGCAGGGGCAGCGGCTACACCTTC.

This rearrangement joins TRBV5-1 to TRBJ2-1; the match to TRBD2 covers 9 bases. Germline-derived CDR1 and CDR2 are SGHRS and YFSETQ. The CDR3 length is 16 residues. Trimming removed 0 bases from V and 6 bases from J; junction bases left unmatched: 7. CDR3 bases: TGCGCCAGCAGCTTGGGGGATAGCGGGGGACTCAATGAGCAGTTCTTC. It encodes CASSLGDSGGLNEQFF. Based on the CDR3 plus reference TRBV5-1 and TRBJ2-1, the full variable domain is KAGVTQTPRYLIKTRGQQVTLSCSPISGHRSVSWYQQTPGQGLQFLFEYFSETQRNKGNFPGRFSGRQFSNSRSEMNVSTLELGDSALYLCASSLGDSGGLNEQFFGPGTRLTVL.

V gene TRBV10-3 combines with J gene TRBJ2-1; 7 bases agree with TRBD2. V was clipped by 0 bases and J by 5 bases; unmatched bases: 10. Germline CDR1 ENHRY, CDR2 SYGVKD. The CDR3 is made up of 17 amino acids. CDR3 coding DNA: TGTGCCATCAGTGAGTCGAGCACTGGGGGGGGTAACAATGAGCAGTTCTTC. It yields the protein CAISESSTGGGNNEQFF.

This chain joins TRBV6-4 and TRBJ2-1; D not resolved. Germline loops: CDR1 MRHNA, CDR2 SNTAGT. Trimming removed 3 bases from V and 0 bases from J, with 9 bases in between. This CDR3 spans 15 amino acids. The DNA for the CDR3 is TGTGCCAGCAGTGATATTCACAGCTCCTACAATGAGCAGTTCTTC. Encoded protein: CASSDIHSSYNEQFF.

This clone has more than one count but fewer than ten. This chain's CDR3 is CASSQDWVAGGNEQFF. CDR3 DNA: TGTGCCAGCAGCCAAGATTGGGTAGCGGGGGGGAATGAGCAGTTCTTC. The chain joins TRBV3-1 (or the pseudogene TRBV3-2) to TRBJ2-1; 11 nucleotides align to TRBD2. V dropped 0 bases and J dropped 7; count of bases not matched to a gene: 5. The CDR3 is 16 residues long. CDR1 LGHDT and CDR2 YNNKEL come from the germline V gene (reference sequence).

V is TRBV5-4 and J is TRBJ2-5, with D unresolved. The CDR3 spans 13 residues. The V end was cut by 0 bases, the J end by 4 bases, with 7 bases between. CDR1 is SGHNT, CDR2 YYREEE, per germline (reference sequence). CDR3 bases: TGTGCCAGCAGCTTGGCACTCTCAGAGACCCAGTACTTC. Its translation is CASSLALSETQYF.

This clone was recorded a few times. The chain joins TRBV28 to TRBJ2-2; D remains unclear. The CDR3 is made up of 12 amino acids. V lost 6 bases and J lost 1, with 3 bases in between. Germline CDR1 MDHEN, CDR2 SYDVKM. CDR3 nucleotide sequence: TGTGCCAGCAGCTTGAACACCGGGGAGCTGTTTTTT. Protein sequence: CASSLNTGELFF.

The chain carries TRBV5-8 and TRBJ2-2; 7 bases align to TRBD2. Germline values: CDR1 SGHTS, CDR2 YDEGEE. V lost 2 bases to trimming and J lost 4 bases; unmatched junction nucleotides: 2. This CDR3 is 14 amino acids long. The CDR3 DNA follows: TGTGCCAGCAGCTTAGCGGGGTCCACCGGGGAGCTGTTTTTT. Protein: CASSLAGSTGELFF.

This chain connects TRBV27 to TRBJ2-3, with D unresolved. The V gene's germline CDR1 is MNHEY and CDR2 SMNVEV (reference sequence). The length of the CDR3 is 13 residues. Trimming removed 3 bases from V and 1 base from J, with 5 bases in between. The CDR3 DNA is TGTGCCAGCAGTTTTATCGGCACAGATACGCAGTATTTT. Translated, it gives CASSFIGTDTQYF.

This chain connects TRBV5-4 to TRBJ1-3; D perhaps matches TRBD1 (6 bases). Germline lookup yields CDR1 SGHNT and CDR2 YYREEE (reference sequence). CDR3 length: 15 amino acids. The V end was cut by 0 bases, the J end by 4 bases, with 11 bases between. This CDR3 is CASSLGAGEGNTIYF. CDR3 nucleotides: TGTGCCAGCAGCTTGGGAGCAGGGGAGGGAAACACCATATATTTT. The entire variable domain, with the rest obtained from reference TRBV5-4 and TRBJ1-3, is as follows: ETGVTQSPTHLIKTRGQQVTLRCSSQSGHNTVSWYQQALGQGPQFIFQYYREEENGRGNFPPRFSGLQFPNYSSELNVNALELDDSALYLCASSLGAGEGNTIYFGEGSWLTVV.

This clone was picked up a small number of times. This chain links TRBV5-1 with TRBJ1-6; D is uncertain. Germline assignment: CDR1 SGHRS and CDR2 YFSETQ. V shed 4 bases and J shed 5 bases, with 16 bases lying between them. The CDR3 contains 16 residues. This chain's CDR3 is CASSRGGVSHNSPLHF. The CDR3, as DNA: TGCGCCAGCAGCCGGGGTGGGGTCAGCCATAATTCACCCCTCCACTTT.

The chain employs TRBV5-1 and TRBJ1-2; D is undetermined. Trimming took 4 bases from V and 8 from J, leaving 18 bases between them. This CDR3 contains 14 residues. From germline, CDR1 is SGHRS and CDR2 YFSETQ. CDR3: CASSPGVQLGGYTF. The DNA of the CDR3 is TGCGCCAGCAGCCCCGGGGTCCAATTGGGGGGCTACACCTTC.

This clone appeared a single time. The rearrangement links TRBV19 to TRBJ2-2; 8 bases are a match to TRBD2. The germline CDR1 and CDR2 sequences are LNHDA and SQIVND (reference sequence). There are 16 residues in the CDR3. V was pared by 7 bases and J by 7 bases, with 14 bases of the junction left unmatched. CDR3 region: CASNPPGLGKDGELFF. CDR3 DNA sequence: TGTGCCAGTAACCCCCCGGGACTAGGCAAAGACGGGGAGCTGTTTTTT.

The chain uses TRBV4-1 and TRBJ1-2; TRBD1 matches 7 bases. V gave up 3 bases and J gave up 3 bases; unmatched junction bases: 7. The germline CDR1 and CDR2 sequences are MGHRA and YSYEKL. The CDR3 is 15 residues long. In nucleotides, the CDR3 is TGCGCCAGCAGCCAGGGGACAGCGCCGCACTATGGCTACACCTTC. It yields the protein CASSQGTAPHYGYTF.

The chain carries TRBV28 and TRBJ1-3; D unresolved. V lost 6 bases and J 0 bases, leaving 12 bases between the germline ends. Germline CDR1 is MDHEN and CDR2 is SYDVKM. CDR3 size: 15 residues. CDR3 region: CASSPGGYSGNTIYF. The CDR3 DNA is TGTGCCAGCAGCCCCGGCGGATACTCTGGAAACACCATATATTTT.

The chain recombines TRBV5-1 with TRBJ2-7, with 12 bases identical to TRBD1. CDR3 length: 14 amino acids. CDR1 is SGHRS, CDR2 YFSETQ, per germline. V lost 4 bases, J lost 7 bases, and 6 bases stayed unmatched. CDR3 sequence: CASSMGQGAGEQYF. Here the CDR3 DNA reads TGCGCCAGCAGCATGGGACAGGGGGCCGGAGAGCAGTACTTC.

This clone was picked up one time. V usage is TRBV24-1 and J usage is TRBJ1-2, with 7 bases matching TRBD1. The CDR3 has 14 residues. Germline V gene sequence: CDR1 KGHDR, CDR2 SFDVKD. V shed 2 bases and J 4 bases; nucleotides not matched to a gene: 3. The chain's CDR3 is CATSDWGQSYGYTF. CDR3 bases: TGTGCCACCAGTGATTGGGGACAGTCCTATGGCTACACCTTC.